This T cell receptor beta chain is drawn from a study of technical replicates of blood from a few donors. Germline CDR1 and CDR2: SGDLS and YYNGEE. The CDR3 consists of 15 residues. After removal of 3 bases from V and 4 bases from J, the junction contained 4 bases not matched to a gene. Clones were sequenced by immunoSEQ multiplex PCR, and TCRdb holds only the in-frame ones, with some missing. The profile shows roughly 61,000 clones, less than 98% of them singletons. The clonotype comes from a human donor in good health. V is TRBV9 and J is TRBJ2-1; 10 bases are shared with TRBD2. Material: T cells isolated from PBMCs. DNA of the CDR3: TGTGCCAGCAGCGGGCTAGCGGGGGCGTACAATGAGCAGTTCTTC. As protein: CASSGLAGAYNEQFF.